These 20 T cell receptor beta chains were sequenced from one sample in a study of T cell responses to AZD1222 COVID-19 vaccine. Clones were read by immunoSEQ multiplex PCR, and TCRdb kept only the in-frame ones, dropping some. The sample has approximately 68,000 clones, 70% to 90% seen once; the top ten hold about a fifth. Sequencing was performed on peripheral blood, taken on day 0 of AZD1222 vaccination. Receptor source: an adult in good health.

V and J are TRBV7-9 and TRBJ2-7, with D possibly called TRBD1 or TRBD2 (5 bases each). Germline values: CDR1 SEHNR, CDR2 FQNEAQ (reference sequence). V shed 5 bases and J shed 2 bases, with 10 bases lying between them. The CDR3 totals 13 residues. CDR3 sequence (DNA): TGTGCCAGCAGCCCCGGGGACGCCTACGAGCAGTACTTC. Its translation is CASSPGDAYEQYF.

This chain links TRBV6-4 with TRBJ2-2; 7 bases agree with TRBD2. There are 15 residues in the CDR3. Germline-derived CDR1 and CDR2 are MRHNA and SNTAGT. The trim removed 7 bases at V and 6 bases at J, leaving 11 bases unmatched. DNA of the CDR3: TGTGCCAGCAAGCGCGGGGGAGGAGCGGCCGGGGAGCTGTTTTTT. This sequence encodes CASKRGGGAAGELFF.

The chain carries TRBV12-5 and TRBJ1-1; no definite D call. The CDR3 sequence is 14 residues long. V was shortened by 0 bases and J by 4 bases, with 9 bases between the two germline ends. Germline V gene data show CDR1 as LGHNT and CDR2 as FRNRAP. The CDR3 loop reads CASGLVPGSTEAFF. The CDR3 nucleotides are TGTGCTAGTGGTTTGGTACCGGGTTCCACTGAAGCTTTCTTT.

This clone was seen only a few times. The genes are TRBV18 and TRBJ1-2, with 8 bases aligning to TRBD1. This CDR3 is built from 14 residues. Germline V lookup: CDR1 KGHSH, CDR2 LQKENI. The ends lost 3 bases at V and 7 bases at J; junction bases unmatched: 7. DNA of the CDR3: TGTGCCAGCTCACCGACAGGGGACCCAAGTGGCTACACCTTC. As protein: CASSPTGDPSGYTF.

The chain uses TRBV11-3 and TRBJ2-3, with 9 bases fitting TRBD1. The CDR3 spans 15 residues. The ends lost 5 bases at V and 5 bases at J; junction bases unmatched: 8. CDR1 is SGHNT, CDR2 YENEEA, per germline. The CDR3 reads CASSRGGQGQDTQYF. The CDR3 DNA sequence: TGTGCCAGCAGCCGCGGGGGACAGGGACAAGATACGCAGTATTTT.

The chain combines TRBV4-2 with TRBJ1-6; D is unresolved. The CDR3 sequence is 13 residues long. Germline CDR1 is LGHNA and CDR2 is YNFKEQ. V dropped 0 bases and J dropped 10 bases, with 7 bases sitting between them. This chain's CDR3 is CASSQDIRSPLHF. DNA for the CDR3: TGTGCCAGCAGCCAAGATATCCGCTCACCCCTCCACTTT.

J is TRBJ1-1 and V is TRBV5-1; D might be TRBD1 (5 bases). The CDR3 has 15 amino acids. CDR1 SGHRS and CDR2 YFSETQ come from the germline V gene. V was clipped by 0 bases and J by 6 bases, with 15 bases between them. CDR3 loop: CASSLDRPSLAEAFF. CDR3 DNA: TGCGCCAGCAGCTTGGACAGGCCGTCTTTGGCTGAAGCTTTCTTT.

This clone was picked up one time. The gene calls are TRBV19 and TRBJ2-4; D is undetermined. Trimming took 5 bases from V and 0 from J, leaving 20 bases between them. Looked up from germline, CDR1 is LNHDA and CDR2 is SQIVND (reference sequence). The CDR3 length is 18 residues. The CDR3 loop is CASSGRPKIGLAKNIQYF. The CDR3 DNA sequence: TGTGCCAGTAGTGGACGACCCAAGATAGGCCTAGCCAAAAACATTCAGTACTTC.

The V call is TRBV15, the J call TRBJ1-2; 12 nucleotides line up with TRBD1. Germline CDR1 is LNHNV and CDR2 is YYDKDF (reference sequence). After removal of 5 bases from V and 4 bases from J, the junction contained 5 bases not matched to a gene. This CDR3 comprises 15 residues. The CDR3 protein is CATSVGTGGSYGYTF. The CDR3 DNA reads as TGTGCCACCAGCGTAGGGACAGGGGGCAGCTATGGCTACACCTTC.

V is TRBV5-4 and J is TRBJ2-3; no definite D call. V dropped 0 bases and J dropped 2 bases, with 4 bases sitting between them. The CDR3 totals 13 residues. CDR1 is SGHNT and CDR2 is YYREEE in the germline V gene (reference sequence). The CDR3 loop is CASSLAATDTQYF. The CDR3 DNA reads TGTGCCAGCAGCTTGGCGGCCACAGATACGCAGTATTTT.

The chain is built from TRBV7-6 and TRBJ2-7; 8 bases are a match to TRBD1. This CDR3 has 12 residues. Germline lookup yields CDR1 SGHVS and CDR2 FNYEAQ. V was clipped by 5 bases and J by 6 bases; unmatched bases: 3. This chain's CDR3 is CASSHGQGEQYF. The CDR3 DNA reads TGTGCCAGCAGCCACGGACAGGGCGAGCAGTACTTC.

The chain employs TRBV5-1 and TRBJ2-7, with 9 positions matching TRBD1. CDR3 size: 15 residues. Trimming took 4 bases from V and 3 from J; bases not matched to a gene: 8. CDR1 and CDR2 from the germline V gene are SGHRS and YFSETQ. The CDR3 region is CASSTGQGFNYEQYF. In nucleotides, the CDR3 is TGCGCCAGCAGCACAGGACAGGGGTTCAACTACGAGCAGTACTTC.

The chain recombines TRBV29-1 with TRBJ2-1; D remains unclear. The CDR3 runs to 14 residues. Germline V gene lookup returns CDR1 SQVTM and CDR2 ANQGSEA. Trimming cost V 6 bases and J 7 bases, with 19 bases left between them. The CDR3 DNA follows: TGCAGCGTGGTATCTCCGGGCACTTTTAATGAGCAGTTCTTC. Residues: CSVVSPGTFNEQFF.

This clone was recorded a few times. The chain combines TRBV2 with TRBJ1-2, with a possible D match to TRBD1 (5 bases). Germline values: CDR1 SNHLY, CDR2 FYNNEI. The length of the CDR3 is 13 residues. Trimming removed 4 bases at V and 3 bases at J, with 9 bases between. The CDR3 protein is CASSVQADYGYTF. CDR3 nucleotide sequence: TGTGCCAGCAGTGTACAGGCTGACTATGGCTACACCTTC. The variable domain in full, completed from reference TRBV2 and TRBJ1-2, reads EPEVTQTPSHQVTQMGQEVILRCVPISNHLYFYWYRQILGQKVEFLVSFYNNEISEKSEIFDDQFSVERPDGSNFTLKIRSTKLEDSAMYFCASSVQADYGYTFGSGTRLTVV.

V and J are TRBV6-5 and TRBJ2-7, with 9 bases fitting TRBD1. The germline CDR1 and CDR2 sequences are MNHEY and SVGAGI. Trimming took 1 base from V and 6 from J; bases not matched to a gene: 4. The CDR3 has 14 residues. The DNA for the CDR3 is TGTGCCAGCAGTTACTGGAAGGGACAGGGCGAGCAGTACTTC. Protein sequence: CASSYWKGQGEQYF.

Regarding this clone: One junction end disagrees with the germline gene, perhaps due to a read error. The V and J genes are TRBV7-7 and TRBJ2-5; perhaps TRBD2 as D (6 bases). CDR3 length: 15 amino acids. Per the germline V gene, CDR1 is SSHAT and CDR2 is FNYEAQ (reference sequence). CDR3 sequence reads: CASSLLAGPQETQYF. In DNA form, the CDR3 reads TGTGCTAGCAGCTTACTCGCGGGGCCCCAAGAGACCCAGTACTTC.

The chain carries TRBV28 and TRBJ1-5, with D maybe TRBD1 (5 bases). Looked up from germline, CDR1 is MDHEN and CDR2 is SYDVKM. With 2 bases removed from V and 3 bases from J, the gap between germline ends came to 14 bases. CDR3 length: 16 residues. The DNA for the CDR3 is TGTGCCAGCAGTTTAAGGGGTCGGCAGTACAATCAGCCCCAGCATTTT. This gives the protein CASSLRGRQYNQPQHF.

The chain joins TRBV11-1 to TRBJ2-5, with 12 bases lining up with TRBD2. Germline assignment: CDR1 SGHAT and CDR2 FQDESV (reference sequence). Trimming at V came to 1 base and at J to 7 bases, leaving 4 bases not matched to a gene. There are 15 residues in the CDR3. CDR3 nucleotide sequence: TGTGCCAGCAGCTTAGAGACTAGCGGGGGTTCGACCCAGTACTTC. As protein: CASSLETSGGSTQYF.

V is TRBV5-1 and J is TRBJ2-3; TRBD2 is a possible D gene (5 bases). V dropped 5 bases and J dropped 6 bases, with 19 bases sitting between them. The CDR3 covers 15 residues. Germline values: CDR1 SGHRS, CDR2 YFSETQ. The CDR3 DNA is TGCGCCAGCAGAGAACGGGGAATTGGTATTGATACGCAGTATTTT. It yields the protein CASRERGIGIDTQYF.

The CDR3, as DNA: TGTGCCAGCAGCCAAGTTCATTTGGGGACACAGGATGGCTACACCTTC. Its protein product is CASSQVHLGTQDGYTF. This sequence joins TRBV4-2 and TRBJ1-2; TRBD1 is a possible D gene (6 bases). Germline CDR1 reads LGHNA; CDR2 reads YNFKEQ. This CDR3 comprises 16 residues. The V end was cut by 1 base, the J end by 6 bases, with 18 bases between.